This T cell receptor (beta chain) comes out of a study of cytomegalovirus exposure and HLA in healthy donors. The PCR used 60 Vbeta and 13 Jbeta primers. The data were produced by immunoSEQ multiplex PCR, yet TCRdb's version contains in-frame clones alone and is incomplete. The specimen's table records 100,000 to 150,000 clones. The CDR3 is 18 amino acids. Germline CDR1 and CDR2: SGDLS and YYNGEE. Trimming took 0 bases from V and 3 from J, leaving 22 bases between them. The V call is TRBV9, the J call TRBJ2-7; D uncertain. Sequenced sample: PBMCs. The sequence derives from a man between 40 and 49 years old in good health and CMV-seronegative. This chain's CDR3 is CASSVVPFARFRCYEQYF. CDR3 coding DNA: TGTGCCAGCAGCGTAGTCCCGTTTGCGAGATTCAGGTGCTACGAGCAGTACTTC. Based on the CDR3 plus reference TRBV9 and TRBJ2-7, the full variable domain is DSGVTQTPKHLITATGQRVTLRCSPRSGDLSVYWYQQSLDQGLQFLIQYYNGEERAKGNILERFSAQQFPDLHSELNLSSLELGDSALYFCASSVVPFARFRCYEQYFGPGTRLTVT.